These 30 T cell receptor beta chains were all obtained from the same sample, sequenced in a study of shared clonotypes between healthy human individuals. The repertoire was sequenced with immunoSEQ multiplex PCR; TCRdb's copy has only in-frame clones and lacks some. The sample consists of more than 550,000 clones, 55% to 75% of them appearing once. The sequencing input was memory CD4+ T cells sorted from blood. The sample's subset: CD45RA-negative fraction. These receptors were collected from a woman in her thirties in good health.

The rearrangement joins TRBV2 to TRBJ2-1; D is undetermined. The CDR3 is made up of 16 amino acids. CDR1 is SNHLY and CDR2 is FYNNEI in the germline V gene. V dropped 0 bases and J dropped 2 bases, with 11 bases sitting between them. The CDR3 loop is CASSEANGGAYNEQFF. As DNA, the CDR3 is TGTGCCAGCAGTGAAGCGAACGGTGGAGCCTACAATGAGCAGTTCTTC.

The V gene is TRBV7-5, the J gene TRBJ2-7; the D call of TRBD2 is as the table states it, not checked on the DNA. TRBV7-5 is marked as a pseudogene. CDR3 length: 17 residues. The CDR3 bases are TGTGCCAGCAGCCCTAGTAACGCGGACTCCAGGTACTACGAGCAGTACTTC. Its translation: CASSPSNADSRYYEQYF.

The chain couples TRBV5-1 to TRBJ2-7, with D possibly matching TRBD1 (6 bases). Germline values: CDR1 SGHRS, CDR2 YFSETQ. The CDR3 runs to 14 residues. Trimming removed 5 bases at V and 0 bases at J, with 12 bases between. DNA of the CDR3: TGCGCCAGCAGAACAGGGACCCACTCCTACGAGCAGTACTTC. Protein: CASRTGTHSYEQYF.

V and J are TRBV29-1 and TRBJ2-2, with D perhaps matching TRBD1 (6 bases). The CDR3 loop spans 17 amino acids. Trimming removed 8 bases at V and 0 bases at J, with 22 bases between. The germline V gene has CDR1 SQVTM and CDR2 ANQGSEA. DNA of the CDR3: TGCAGCATCGCCGGACCCAATGGGACAACGAACACCGGGGAGCTGTTTTTT. As protein: CSIAGPNGTTNTGELFF.

Ten or more counts support this clone. This chain uses TRBV25-1 with TRBJ2-7; possible D gene TRBD1, 6 bases. The CDR3 covers 13 residues. Per the germline V gene, CDR1 is MGHDK and CDR2 is SYGVNS. V was clipped by 7 bases and J by 2 bases, with 12 bases between them. CDR3 DNA sequence: TGTGCCAGCACCTCTCGACAGGCCTACGAGCAGTACTTC. Translated, it gives CASTSRQAYEQYF.

The chain employs TRBV10-2 and TRBJ2-3; D is undetermined. CDR1 and CDR2 from the germline V gene are WSHSY and SAAADI. This CDR3 comprises 14 residues. Trimming shortened V by 0 bases and J by 4 bases, and 8 bases separated the two germline ends. The CDR3 DNA sequence: TGCGCCAGCAGTGAGTCGACCTTGCCAGATACGCAGTATTTT. Residues: CASSESTLPDTQYF.

The CDR3 protein is CASSQDTVGQVSGNTIYF. The CDR3 coding sequence is TGTGCCAGCAGCCAAGATACTGTCGGGCAGGTCTCTGGAAACACCATATATTTT. The rearrangement uses TRBV4-2 and TRBJ1-3; D unresolved. V was clipped by 0 bases and J by 0 bases, with 15 bases between them. CDR3 length: 18 amino acids. Germline lookup yields CDR1 LGHNA and CDR2 YNFKEQ.

CDR3 sequence: CASSQDQSVNQPQHF. The CDR3 bases are TGCGCCAGCAGCCAAGATCAGTCAGTCAATCAGCCCCAGCATTTT. The chain is built from TRBV4-1 and TRBJ1-5; D is unresolved. Trimming took off 0 bases at V and 3 bases at J, with 9 bases between the two ends. Germline loops: CDR1 MGHRA, CDR2 YSYEKL. This CDR3 spans 15 amino acids.

The chain has TRBV2 and TRBJ2-6, with a weak D call TRBD1 (6 bases). Per germline, CDR1 SNHLY and CDR2 FYNNEI. V lost 5 bases and J 4 bases, leaving 21 bases between the germline ends. This CDR3 has 18 amino acids. The CDR3 here is CASSPIRDTRPGANVLTF. CDR3 DNA sequence: TGTGCCAGCAGTCCCATTAGGGACACTCGGCCCGGGGCCAACGTCCTGACTTTC.

This clone turned up a few times. The V and J genes are TRBV11-2 and TRBJ2-2; TRBD1 matches 9 bases. After removal of 5 bases from V and 5 bases from J, the junction contained 9 bases not matched to a gene. Germline assignment: CDR1 SGHAT and CDR2 FQNNGV. The length of the CDR3 is 16 residues. DNA for the CDR3: TGTGCCAGCAGCGCCAACAGGGGGCTCTGGACCGGGGAGCTGTTTTTT. It is translated as CASSANRGLWTGELFF.

The chain recombines TRBV6-6 with TRBJ1-2, with 8 bases lining up with TRBD1. The CDR3 loop spans 13 amino acids. Germline CDR1 MNHNY, CDR2 SVGAGI (reference sequence). V lost 5 bases, J lost 5 bases, and 4 bases stayed unmatched. CDR3 DNA: TGTGCCAGCAGTCCGACAGGGGAGTATGGCTACACCTTC. This translates into CASSPTGEYGYTF.

The chain is built from TRBV7-7 and TRBJ1-1; D gene unclear. This CDR3 region has 13 residues. Trimming left V 5 bases short and J 5 bases short, with 12 bases between. Looked up from germline, CDR1 is SSHAT and CDR2 is FNYEAQ (reference sequence). CDR3 amino acids: CASSLTPDTEAFF. The CDR3 DNA reads TGTGCCAGCAGCCTTACACCCGATACTGAAGCTTTCTTT.

The chain has TRBV19 and TRBJ1-5; possibly TRBD1 for D (5 bases). From germline, CDR1 is LNHDA and CDR2 SQIVND (reference sequence). CDR3 length: 13 amino acids. Trimming removed 8 bases from V and 9 bases from J, with 17 bases in between. CDR3 sequence: CASAGGGPGPQHF. DNA for the CDR3: TGTGCCAGTGCTGGGGGAGGGCCGGGGCCCCAGCATTTT.

V is TRBV18 and J is TRBJ1-1, with D possibly being TRBD1 (5 bases). The CDR3 covers 16 residues. V was shortened by 2 bases and J by 5 bases, with 18 bases between the two germline ends. Germline CDR1 is KGHSH and CDR2 is LQKENI. The DNA of the CDR3 is TGTGCCAGCTCACCAAAAGACACTCGGGACGGTACTGAAGCTTTCTTT. This codes for CASSPKDTRDGTEAFF.

The CDR3 DNA reads TGTGCCAGCACCAAATTGCAACACAGCGCTAACTATGGCTACACCTTC. Its protein product is CASTKLQHSANYGYTF. The V gene is TRBV5-6, the J gene TRBJ1-2, with D uncertain. Germline CDR1 and CDR2: SGHDT and YYEEEE. CDR3 length equals 16 residues. Between the trimmed V and J ends, which lost 6 bases and 0 bases, there was a span of 18 bases.

This chain links TRBV6-6 with TRBJ1-1; D perhaps matches TRBD1 (5 bases). Germline values: CDR1 MNHNY, CDR2 SVGAGI (reference sequence). The CDR3 sequence is 15 residues long. V was clipped by 2 bases and J by 6 bases, with 16 bases between them. CDR3 sequence reads: CASSYLTGRDPEAFF. In DNA form, the CDR3 reads TGTGCCAGCAGTTACCTGACTGGGAGGGACCCTGAAGCTTTCTTT.

The V gene is TRBV4-1, the J gene TRBJ2-3, with D unresolved. The CDR3 has 14 amino acids. Germline CDR1 and CDR2: MGHRA and YSYEKL. V was pared by 3 bases and J by 2 bases, with 9 bases between. The CDR3 region is CASSHRPTTDTQYF. The CDR3 nucleotides are TGCGCCAGCAGCCATCGACCCACCACAGATACGCAGTATTTT.

The J gene is TRBJ2-5, the V gene TRBV5-1, with D maybe TRBD1 (6 bases). The CDR3 runs 15 residues. V was cut by 5 bases and J by 1 base, with 15 bases left in between. CDR1 and CDR2 from the germline V gene are SGHRS and YFSETQ. The DNA for the CDR3 is TGCGCCAGCAGTCGCCTTGGGGGCTCCCAAGAGACCCAGTACTTC. The encoded protein is CASSRLGGSQETQYF.

The genes are TRBV27 and TRBJ1-1; 8 positions agree with TRBD1. This CDR3 spans 14 amino acids. Germline V gene lookup returns CDR1 MNHEY and CDR2 SMNVEV (reference sequence). The trim removed 5 bases at V and 1 base at J, leaving 3 bases unmatched. The CDR3 DNA reads as TGTGCCAGCAGTGGACAGGGTCGGAACACTGAAGCTTTCTTT. Translating it yields CASSGQGRNTEAFF.

Of note for this clone: This same CDR3 is encoded by further DNA sequences in the sample. The V and J genes are TRBV19 and TRBJ1-5, with D tentatively TRBD1 (6 bases). The CDR3 is 15 residues long. Looked up from germline, CDR1 is LNHDA and CDR2 is SQIVND (reference sequence). V was clipped by 3 bases and J by 2 bases, with 11 bases between them. CDR3 bases: TGTGCCAGTAGTATCGGGGGCCGGGGCAATCAGCCCCAGCATTTT. Translating gives CASSIGGRGNQPQHF.

The chain uses TRBV28 and TRBJ2-7; the match to TRBD2 covers 10 bases. After removal of 7 bases from V and 2 bases from J, the junction contained 8 bases not matched to a gene. There are 15 residues in the CDR3. Germline CDR1 is MDHEN and CDR2 is SYDVKM. CDR3 DNA: TGTGCCAGCAATCTAGCGGGAGCGGGGCCCTACGAGCAGTACTTC. It is translated as CASNLAGAGPYEQYF.

The CDR3 is CASSSPGTGYEQYF. The CDR3 nucleotides are TGCGCCAGCAGCTCCCCCGGGACAGGGTACGAGCAGTACTTC. This sequence joins TRBV5-1 and TRBJ2-7; 9 bases align to TRBD1. In germline, CDR1 is SGHRS, CDR2 YFSETQ. V lost 3 bases to trimming and J lost 4 bases; unmatched junction nucleotides: 5. The CDR3 is made up of 14 amino acids.

The chain uses TRBV25-1 and TRBJ2-3; TRBD1 matches 7 bases. Trimming cost V 3 bases and J 4 bases; bases outside gene matches: 4. This CDR3 contains 14 residues. CDR1 is MGHDK, CDR2 SYGVNS, per germline. CDR3 sequence: CASSDNRGADTQYF. The DNA of the CDR3 is TGTGCCAGCAGTGACAACAGGGGAGCAGATACGCAGTATTTT.

The V call is TRBV28, the J call TRBJ2-5, with 8 bases identical to TRBD2. The J call may be in error: the DNA end matches TRBJ2-7 better. The germline V gene has CDR1 MDHEN and CDR2 SYDVKM. The CDR3 sequence is 15 residues long. CDR3 sequence (DNA): TGTGCCAGCAGTCCCAGGGTAGCGGGAATCTACGAGCAGTACTTC. Its translation is CASSPRVAGIYEQYF.

The gene calls are TRBV2 and TRBJ2-5, with D possibly being TRBD2 (5 bases). Judging by the DNA end, TRBJ2-7 fits better; the J call may be wrong. Germline V gene lookup returns CDR1 SNHLY and CDR2 FYNNEI. This CDR3 spans 13 amino acids. The DNA of the CDR3 is TGTGCCAGCAGTGAAGACCGGGGTTACGAGCAGTACTTC. Its protein is CASSEDRGYEQYF.

This clone was seen more than once but under ten times. The chain carries TRBV7-9 and TRBJ2-1; TRBD1 aligns across 7 bases. Germline trimming cut 1 base from V and 5 bases from J; bases unmatched to any gene: 2. The CDR3 sequence is 14 residues long. The V gene's germline CDR1 is SEHNR and CDR2 FQNEAQ (reference sequence). The CDR3 is CASSLGTGDNEQFF. Written as DNA, the CDR3 is TGTGCCAGCAGCTTAGGGACAGGTGACAATGAGCAGTTCTTC.

The J gene is TRBJ2-7, the V gene TRBV2; D gene uncertain. The CDR3 has 12 amino acids. Germline CDR1 SNHLY, CDR2 FYNNEI. V was pared by 8 bases and J by 4 bases, with 12 bases between. The CDR3 is CASSPGRYEQYF. The CDR3 DNA follows: TGTGCCAGCTCTCCAGGAAGATACGAGCAGTACTTC.

This clone was seen a few times. The gene calls are TRBV25-1 and TRBJ1-5; D unclear. CDR1 MGHDK and CDR2 SYGVNS come from the germline V gene. The germline V and J ends were trimmed by 6 bases and 5 bases, with 17 bases remaining between them. This CDR3 contains 15 residues. CDR3 nucleotides: TGTGCCAGCAGCGAAACGTTGGATCTCGATCAGCCCCAGCATTTT. Translation: CASSETLDLDQPQHF. The full variable domain, in which reference TRBV25-1 and TRBJ1-5 provide the parts outside the CDR3, is EADIYQTPRYLVIGTGKKITLECSQTMGHDKMYWYQQDPGMELHLIHYSYGVNSTEKGDLSSESTVSRIRTEHFPLTLESARPSHTSQYLCASSETLDLDQPQHFGDGTRLSIL.

The J gene is TRBJ1-5, the V gene TRBV28; D perhaps matches TRBD1 (5 bases). The germline V gene has CDR1 MDHEN and CDR2 SYDVKM. CDR3 size: 18 residues. V gave up 4 bases and J gave up 0 bases, with 19 bases separating them. CDR3 region: CASSSGRPRGNSNQPQHF. The CDR3 nucleotides read TGTGCCAGCAGTTCCGGTCGACCGAGGGGAAATAGCAATCAGCCCCAGCATTTT.

This sequence joins TRBV4-1 and TRBJ2-1; 8 bases line up with TRBD2. V was clipped by 5 bases and J by 5 bases; unmatched bases: 8. This CDR3 region has 15 residues. Germline-derived CDR1 and CDR2 are MGHRA and YSYEKL. The CDR3 coding sequence is TGCGCCAGCAGCAAAACGGGACTAGGGAACAATGAGCAGTTCTTC. As protein: CASSKTGLGNNEQFF.